This is a list of T cell receptor beta chains from one sample in a study of blood T cell repertoires in COVID-19. Profiling relied on immunoSEQ multiplex PCR, and the TCRdb table lists in-frame clones only, not all of them. The sample has some 74,000 clones; roughly four fifths are singletons. The specimen was peripheral blood. These receptors all come from a man older than 75 with acute or convalescent COVID-19. Both conserved end residues are part of each CDR3. Fields, in order: D gene, V gene, CDR3 length, J gene, clone size, CDR3 DNA, CDR3 protein. A D gene is named only where the DNA matches it firmly. Some rows have no size entry. The others give once, few or many, or a class for an expanded clone.

D: TRBD1; V: TRBV4-2; length: 17; J: TRBJ1-4; size: .; DNA: TGTGCCAGCAGCCAAGTTACCCCAGGGACAGGAGGGTTTAAACTGTTTTTT; CDR3: CASSQVTPGTGGFKLFF
D: .; V: TRBV18; length: 15; J: TRBJ1-2; size: .; DNA: TGTGCCAGCTCACCAATTAAGGCGGCCATTGGGGGCTACACCTTC; CDR3: CASSPIKAAIGGYTF
D: .; V: TRBV24-1; length: 14; J: TRBJ1-1; size: .; DNA: TGTGCCACCAGTCGGGGGGAGTCCGCCGCTGAAGCTTTCTTT; CDR3: CATSRGESAAEAFF
D: .; V: TRBV27; length: 14; J: TRBJ2-2; size: few; DNA: TGTGCCAGCAGTTTATCGAGGATCACCGGGGAGCTGTTTTTT; CDR3: CASSLSRITGELFF
D: TRBD2; V: TRBV5-5; length: 19; J: TRBJ2-3; size: .; DNA: TGTGCCAGCAGCTTTATAGGACTAGCGGAACTCAGACCCACAGATACGCAGTATTTT; CDR3: CASSFIGLAELRPTDTQYF
D: .; V: TRBV29-1; length: 12; J: TRBJ1-2; size: few; DNA: TGCAGCGTTGTAGGGGCAGTTGCTGGCTACACCTTC; CDR3: CSVVGAVAGYTF
D: .; V: TRBV7-2; length: 15; J: TRBJ1-1; size: .; DNA: TGTGCCAGCAGCTTGCAACAGGGAGCGAACACTGAAGCTTTCTTT; CDR3: CASSLQQGANTEAFF
D: .; V: TRBV30; length: 13; J: TRBJ1-1; size: .; DNA: TGTGCCTGGAACCGACAGGCGGGCACTGAAGCTTTCTTT; CDR3: CAWNRQAGTEAFF
D: .; V: TRBV15; length: 14; J: TRBJ2-7; size: .; DNA: TGTGCCACCAGCCCAGGGTCCAAAGGAAACGAGCAGTACTTC; CDR3: CATSPGSKGNEQYF
D: TRBD1; V: TRBV6-1; length: 14; J: TRBJ1-5; size: .; DNA: TGTGCCAGCAGTGAAGGGACAGGGCATCAGCCCCAGCATTTT; CDR3: CASSEGTGHQPQHF
D: .; V: TRBV19; length: 15; J: TRBJ1-4; size: .; DNA: TGTGCCAGTAGTATAATGACTGCCTCTTGGGAAAAACTGTTTTTT; CDR3: CASSIMTASWEKLFF
D: .; V: TRBV2; length: 15; J: TRBJ2-2; size: .; DNA: TGTGCCAGCAGTGAATACATTACCGGGACCGGGGAGCTGTTTTTT; CDR3: CASSEYITGTGELFF
D: .; V: TRBV5-8; length: 12; J: TRBJ2-7; size: .; DNA: TGTGCCAGCAGCCGTTCTCAGGTCGAGCAGTACTTC; CDR3: CASSRSQVEQYF
D: .; V: TRBV6-5; length: 13; J: TRBJ1-4; size: .; DNA: TGTGCCAGCAGTTACTCAAAGGGAGGAAAACTGTTTTTT; CDR3: CASSYSKGGKLFF
D: .; V: TRBV5-1; length: 15; J: TRBJ2-2; size: .; DNA: TGCGCCAGCAGCCTTACGGCAGGGGACACCGGGGAGCTGTTTTTT; CDR3: CASSLTAGDTGELFF
D: .; V: TRBV7-9; length: 14; J: TRBJ1-3; size: .; DNA: TGTGCCAGCAGCTTAAGAGGCGGAGGAAACACCATATATTTT; CDR3: CASSLRGGGNTIYF
D: .; V: TRBV6-5; length: 16; J: TRBJ1-5; size: .; DNA: TGTGCCAGCAGTTACGGTCCCGACAGGTCTAATCAGCCCCAGCATTTT; CDR3: CASSYGPDRSNQPQHF
D: .; V: TRBV9; length: 13; J: TRBJ2-1; size: .; DNA: TGTGCCAGCAGCGTCCAATCCTACAATGAGCAGTTCTTC; CDR3: CASSVQSYNEQFF
D: .; V: TRBV2; length: 13; J: TRBJ1-5; size: .; DNA: TGTGCCAGCAGTGAGGGCTTGGATCAGCCCCAGCATTTT; CDR3: CASSEGLDQPQHF
D: .; V: TRBV6-5; length: 14; J: TRBJ2-7; size: once; DNA: TGTGCCAGCAGTTACGCGCAAAGCTCCTACGAGCAGTACTTC; CDR3: CASSYAQSSYEQYF